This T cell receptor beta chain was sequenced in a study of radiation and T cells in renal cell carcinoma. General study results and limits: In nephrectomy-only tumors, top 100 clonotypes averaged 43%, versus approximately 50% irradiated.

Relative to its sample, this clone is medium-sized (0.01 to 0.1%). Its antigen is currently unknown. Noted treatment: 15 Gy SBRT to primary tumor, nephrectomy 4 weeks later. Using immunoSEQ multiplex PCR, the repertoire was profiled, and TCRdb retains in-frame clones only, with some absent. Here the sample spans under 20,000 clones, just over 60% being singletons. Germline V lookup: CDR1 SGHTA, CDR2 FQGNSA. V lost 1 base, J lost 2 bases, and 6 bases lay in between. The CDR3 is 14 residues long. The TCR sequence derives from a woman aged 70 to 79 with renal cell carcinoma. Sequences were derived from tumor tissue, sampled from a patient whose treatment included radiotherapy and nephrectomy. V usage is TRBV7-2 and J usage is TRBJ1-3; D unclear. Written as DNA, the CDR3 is TGTGCCAGCAGCTTAGAAGGACCTGGAAACACCATATATTTT. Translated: CASSLEGPGNTIYF. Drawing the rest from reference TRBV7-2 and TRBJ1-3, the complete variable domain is GAGVSQSPSNKVTEKGKDVELRCDPISGHTALYWYRQSLGQGLEFLIYFQGNSAPDKSGLPSDRFSAERTGGSVSTLTIQRTQQEDSAVYLCASSLEGPGNTIYFGEGSWLTVV.